This T cell receptor beta chain came from a study of CXCR3 chemokines and chemotherapy response in bladder cancer (dated by TCRdb to between 2021 and 2024). Regarding the complete study: The study tested whether activity of the CXCR3 chemokine system within human bladder cancer tumors predicted response to chemotherapy.

The protocol used for the library was PCR. This sample was sequenced with an Illumina HiSeq 2500. The public reads were reprocessed in TCRdb via fastp at Q25 and MiXCR, keeping in-frame beta chains. Entries that share a CDR3 protein sequence are merged under the most common genes and DNA. The sample has approximately 3,000 distinct CDR3 sequences on record, about 16% of them singletons. The ten largest clones capture roughly a quarter of the sample. The CDR3 covers 13 residues, taking in both the cysteine and the phenylalanine. Left in the record is the CDR3 DNA by itself, 39 bases read in frame from the first base. Trimming at the junction amounts to 1 base on V and 8 bases on J, and the germline ends lie 9 bases apart. This clonotype was detected ten times or more. It lacks a known antigen. There are no base qualities to consult, and no much larger clone falls within one base.

This material was obtained from a patient whose treatment included neoadjuvant chemotherapy. The chain is encoded by TRBV12-3 or TRBV12-4 joined to TRBJ2-1; a tentative D match to TRBD1 spans 5 bases. This sequence originates from a human donor with bladder cancer that did not respond to neoadjuvant chemotherapy. Here is the DNA: TGTGCCAGCAGTTTAGGCAGGGTCGATGAGCAGTTCTTC. This gives the protein CASSLGRVDEQFF.